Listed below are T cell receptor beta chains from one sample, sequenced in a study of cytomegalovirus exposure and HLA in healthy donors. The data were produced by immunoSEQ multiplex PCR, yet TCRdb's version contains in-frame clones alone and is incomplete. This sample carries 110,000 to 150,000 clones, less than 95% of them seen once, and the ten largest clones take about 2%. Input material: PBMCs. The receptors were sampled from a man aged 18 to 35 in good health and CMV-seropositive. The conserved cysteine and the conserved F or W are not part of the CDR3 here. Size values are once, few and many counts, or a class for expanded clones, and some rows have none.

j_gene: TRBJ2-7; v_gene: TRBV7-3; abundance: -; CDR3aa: ASSLELAGGEQY
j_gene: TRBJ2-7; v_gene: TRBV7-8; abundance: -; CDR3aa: ASSLVGSSGSYEQY
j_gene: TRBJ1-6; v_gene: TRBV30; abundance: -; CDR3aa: ACRDSDNSPLH
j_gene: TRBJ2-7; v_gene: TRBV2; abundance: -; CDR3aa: ASRLWTSGLIGEQY
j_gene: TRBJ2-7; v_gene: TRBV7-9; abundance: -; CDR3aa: ASSPPFRTVNHEQY
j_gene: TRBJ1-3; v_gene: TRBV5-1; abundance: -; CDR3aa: ASSLGQANGNTIY
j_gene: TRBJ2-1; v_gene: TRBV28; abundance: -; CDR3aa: ASSSGQGSNEQF
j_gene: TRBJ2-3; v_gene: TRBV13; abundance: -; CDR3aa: ASSSRDTQY
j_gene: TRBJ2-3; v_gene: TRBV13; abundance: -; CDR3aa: ASSSGLAGALGDTQY
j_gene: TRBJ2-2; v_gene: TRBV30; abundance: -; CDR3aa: AWSAGVNTGELF
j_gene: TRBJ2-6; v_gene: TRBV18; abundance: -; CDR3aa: ASSRAGANSGANVLT
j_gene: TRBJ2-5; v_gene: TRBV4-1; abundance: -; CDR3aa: ASSQVQTGQETQY
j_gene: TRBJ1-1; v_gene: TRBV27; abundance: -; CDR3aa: ASSLSYDRGDEAF
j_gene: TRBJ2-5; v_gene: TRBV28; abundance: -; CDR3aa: ATRLLQETQY
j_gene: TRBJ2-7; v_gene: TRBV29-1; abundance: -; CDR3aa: SATSAGLEAYEQY
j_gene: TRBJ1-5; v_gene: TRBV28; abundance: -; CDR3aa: ASSLRDRGGQPQH
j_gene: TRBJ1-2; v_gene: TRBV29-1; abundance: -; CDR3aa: SVEEEVSYGYT
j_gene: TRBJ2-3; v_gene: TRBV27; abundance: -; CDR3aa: ASSRSGRRDTQY
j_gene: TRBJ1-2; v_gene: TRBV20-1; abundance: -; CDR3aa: SANAGLGYT
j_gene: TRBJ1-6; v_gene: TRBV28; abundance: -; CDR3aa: ASRWGEDSPLH
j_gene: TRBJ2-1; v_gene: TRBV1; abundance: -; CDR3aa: TSSQPLLAGVNNEQF
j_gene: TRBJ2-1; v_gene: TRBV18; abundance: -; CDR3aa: ASSPPMASGYNEQF
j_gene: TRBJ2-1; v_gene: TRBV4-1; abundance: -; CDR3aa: ASSPQEARRAGNEQF
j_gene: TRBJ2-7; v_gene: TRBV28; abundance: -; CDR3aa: ASSSGTSKSEQY
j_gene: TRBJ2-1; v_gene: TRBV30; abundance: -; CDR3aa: AWSVRSSSEQF
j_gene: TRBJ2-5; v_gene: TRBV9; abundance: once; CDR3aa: ASSPWTGQETQY
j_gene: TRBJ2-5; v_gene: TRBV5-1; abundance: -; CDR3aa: AGSPQREGHETQY
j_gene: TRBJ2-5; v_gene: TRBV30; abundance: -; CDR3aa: AWSVLGLRGQETQY
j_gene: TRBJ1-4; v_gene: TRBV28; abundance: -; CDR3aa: ASNRPWQGHEKLF
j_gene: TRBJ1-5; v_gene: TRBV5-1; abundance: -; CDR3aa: ASSLQGIGNQPQH
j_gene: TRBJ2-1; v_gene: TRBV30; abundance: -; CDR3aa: AWSVSGTSGRGIEQF
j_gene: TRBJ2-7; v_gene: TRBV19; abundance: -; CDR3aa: ASSMGQTYEQY
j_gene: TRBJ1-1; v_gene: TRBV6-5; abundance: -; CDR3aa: ASSYRGLENTEAF
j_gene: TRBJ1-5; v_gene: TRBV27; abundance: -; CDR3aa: ASSWTGGHNQPQH
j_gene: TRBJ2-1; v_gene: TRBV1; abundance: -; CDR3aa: TSSRGTSFSYNEQF
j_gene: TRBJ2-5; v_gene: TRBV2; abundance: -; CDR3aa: ASSEVRETQY
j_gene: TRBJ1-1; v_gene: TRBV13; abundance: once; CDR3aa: ASSWGSGETTEAF
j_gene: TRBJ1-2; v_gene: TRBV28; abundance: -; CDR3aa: ASSSPIRAPYGYT
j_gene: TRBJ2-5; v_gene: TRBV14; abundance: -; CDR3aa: ASSRRRSQETQY
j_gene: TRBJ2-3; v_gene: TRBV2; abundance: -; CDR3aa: ASSEASGPPLDTQY
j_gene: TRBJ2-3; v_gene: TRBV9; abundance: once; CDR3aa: ASSVASGTDTQY
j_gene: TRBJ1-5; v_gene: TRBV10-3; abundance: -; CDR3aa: AISEDRGNQPQH
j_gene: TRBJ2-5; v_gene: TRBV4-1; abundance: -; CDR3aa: ASSRGTPVGTQY
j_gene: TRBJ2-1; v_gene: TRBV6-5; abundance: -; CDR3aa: ASSPGTPLYNEQF
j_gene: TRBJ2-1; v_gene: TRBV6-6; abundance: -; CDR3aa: ASTASGSYEQF
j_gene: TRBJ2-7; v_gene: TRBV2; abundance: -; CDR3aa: ASSGERFSYEQY